This TCR beta chain was observed in a study of shared clonotypes between healthy human individuals. Some 30,000 T cell genomes, or approximately 190 ng DNA, went into the sorted-subset replicate PCRs. The repertoire was sequenced with immunoSEQ multiplex PCR; TCRdb's copy has only in-frame clones and lacks some. The repertoire consists of 550,000 to 800,000 clones, with approximately 74% occurring once and the leading ten covering over 1.5%. Trimming removed 5 bases from V and 3 bases from J, with 14 bases in between. This CDR3 is built from 15 residues. Germline values: CDR1 SGHKS, CDR2 YYEKEE (reference sequence). Study-level points and caveats: For naive CD4 cells, 4.5% to 6.5% of clonotypes were shared across a handful of donors. The genetic and exposure-history diversity represented was limited by few donors.

This clone occurred a few times. Its antigen is not known. The same CDR3 also results from other DNA sequences found in this sample. The chain carries TRBV5-5 and TRBJ2-2; D gene uncertain. Sequencing was carried out using memory CD4+ T cells sorted from blood. Noted subset: CD45RA-negative fraction. The TCR comes from a woman younger than 45 in good health. The CDR3, as DNA: TGTGCCAGCAGTTTTGGCGGACGGTACACCGGGGAGCTGTTTTTT. Translation gives CASSFGGRYTGELFF. Full variable domain (missing parts from reference TRBV5-5 and TRBJ2-2): DAGVTQSPTHLIKTRGQQVTLRCSPISGHKSVSWYQQVLGQGPQFIFQYYEKEERGRGNFPDRFSARQFPNYSSELNVNALLLGDSALYLCASSFGGRYTGELFFGEGSRLTVL.